What follows are 25 T cell receptor beta chains derived from one specimen sequenced in a study of vaccination effects on CD4 cells after COVID-19. These receptors' targets are unknown. Expansion of antigen-specific CD4+ T cells with viral peptide pools was carried out by the ViraFEST assay before sequencing. Scientists isolated CD4+ T cells after an approximately ten-day culture period ended. The individual was infected with SARS-CoV-2 between March and December 2020, as confirmed by PCR. Repertoires were generated with immunoSEQ multiplex PCR, while TCRdb's copy carries only in-frame clones and drops some. Of tens of thousands of clones listed, 73% are singletons. Sequenced material: CD4+ T cells from PBMCs cultured with a peptide pool, taken before COVID-19 vaccination. The receptors stem from a human donor who had a prior SARS-CoV-2 infection.

The V and J genes are TRBV5-1 and TRBJ2-7; tentative D call: TRBD1 (7 bases). The CDR3 runs 15 residues. CDR1 and CDR2 (germline): SGHRS, YFSETQ. The V and J ends lost 2 bases and 2 bases respectively, with 14 bases between them. The CDR3 DNA is TGCGCCAGCAGCTTTTTACAGGGGAGGACCTACGAGCAGTACTTC. This encodes CASSFLQGRTYEQYF. The full variable domain, completed using reference TRBV5-1 and TRBJ2-7, is KAGVTQTPRYLIKTRGQQVTLSCSPISGHRSVSWYQQTPGQGLQFLFEYFSETQRNKGNFPGRFSGRQFSNSRSEMNVSTLELGDSALYLCASSFLQGRTYEQYFGPGTRLTVT.

The V call is TRBV5-4, the J call TRBJ2-1, with 7 nucleotides matching TRBD1. V shed 0 bases and J 4 bases; nucleotides not matched to a gene: 4. The CDR3 spans 15 residues. Germline CDR1 is SGHNT and CDR2 is YYREEE (reference sequence). As DNA, the CDR3 is TGTGCCAGCAGCTTGGGTGGGGACAGTTACAATGAGCAGTTCTTC. Residues: CASSLGGDSYNEQFF.

The J gene is TRBJ1-3, the V gene TRBV18; D unresolved. CDR1 KGHSH and CDR2 LQKENI come from the germline V gene. V lost 2 bases and J 0 bases, leaving 11 bases between the germline ends. The CDR3 is 16 amino acids. The CDR3: CASSPAGPSSGNTIYF. The CDR3 DNA sequence: TGTGCCAGCTCACCAGCCGGGCCGAGCTCTGGAAACACCATATATTTT.

The chain joins TRBV6-5 to TRBJ1-5, with D possibly being TRBD1 (5 bases). Germline V gene sequence: CDR1 MNHEY, CDR2 SVGAGI. The CDR3 extends over 15 amino acids. V lost 6 bases, J lost 6 bases, and 18 bases lay in between. The CDR3 region is CASRGVVGTSQPQHF. In nucleotides, the CDR3 is TGTGCCAGCAGAGGTGTTGTGGGGACGAGTCAGCCCCAGCATTTT.

This clone was observed a few times. The V gene is TRBV20-1, the J gene TRBJ2-5; no firm D call. From germline, CDR1 is DFQATT and CDR2 SNEGSKA (reference sequence). V lost 1 base and J 5 bases, leaving 5 bases between the germline ends. This CDR3 is 11 amino acids long. This chain's CDR3 is CSARGPETQYF. The CDR3 DNA reads as TGCAGTGCTAGAGGGCCCGAGACCCAGTACTTC.

V is TRBV3-1 (or the pseudogene TRBV3-2) and J is TRBJ2-7; unclear D gene. Germline values: CDR1 LGHDT, CDR2 YNNKEL (reference sequence). The germline V and J ends were trimmed by 3 bases and 5 bases, with 8 bases remaining between them. This CDR3 has 12 amino acids. The CDR3 DNA is TGTGCCAGCAGCCATCTAAGGGACGAGCAGTACTTC. This translates into CASSHLRDEQYF.

The chain joins TRBV29-1 to TRBJ2-2, with 12 bases aligning to TRBD1. The CDR3 runs 15 residues. V lost 7 bases to trimming and J lost 5 bases; unmatched junction nucleotides: 8. Germline CDR1 reads SQVTM; CDR2 reads ANQGSEA. The CDR3 DNA reads as TGCAGCGCATCCGGGACAGGGGGCTGGACCGGGGAGCTGTTTTTT. Protein: CSASGTGGWTGELFF.

This chain links TRBV25-1 with TRBJ2-3; 8 bases fit TRBD2. The CDR3 is 17 residues long. The V gene's germline CDR1 is MGHDK and CDR2 SYGVNS. With V trimmed by 4 bases and J by 4 bases, 13 bases remained unmatched. CDR3 in amino acids: CASSATGLAGWADTQYF. CDR3 bases: TGTGCCAGCAGTGCCACGGGTTTAGCGGGATGGGCAGATACGCAGTATTTT.

The rearrangement joins TRBV24-1 to TRBJ1-2, with 8 bases matching TRBD1. The CDR3 spans 16 residues. Germline V CDR1 and CDR2: KGHDR, SFDVKD. J lost 4 bases, V lost 3 bases, and 9 bases had no gene match. The CDR3, as DNA: TGTGCCACCAGTGATGCAATTGCCGGGACAGGCTATGGCTACACCTTC. It encodes CATSDAIAGTGYGYTF.

The chain links TRBV6-5 to TRBJ2-3, with 7 bases aligning to TRBD1. The CDR3 sequence is 15 residues long. From germline, CDR1 is MNHEY and CDR2 SVGAGI. The V segment lost 6 bases and the J segment 1 base; nucleotides outside the gene matches: 7. CDR3: CASRTGTGGTDTQYF. DNA for the CDR3: TGTGCCAGCAGGACAGGGACCGGGGGCACAGATACGCAGTATTTT.

The chain couples TRBV5-6 to TRBJ1-3; 9 bases agree with TRBD1. The CDR3 contains 16 residues. The V segment lost 4 bases and the J segment 1 base; nucleotides outside the gene matches: 6. Germline V lookup: CDR1 SGHDT, CDR2 YYEEEE. CDR3 coding DNA: TGTGCCAGCAGCGGGGTCGGGACAGGGTCTGGAAACACCATATATTTT. Translated, it gives CASSGVGTGSGNTIYF.

Of note for this clone: Sequence at one end of the junction differs from germline and may be a read error. This chain uses TRBV2 with TRBJ1-2; no reliable D call. The CDR3 has 13 residues. From germline, CDR1 is SNHLY and CDR2 FYNNEI. The CDR3, as DNA: TGCGGCGGAGGTACGGGAACTAACTATGGCTACACCTTC. Translation gives CGGGTGTNYGYTF.

This clone was seen only once. The chain has TRBV11-3 and TRBJ2-7, with TRBD1 matching 7 bases. Germline lookup yields CDR1 SGHNT and CDR2 YENEEA. The ends lost 4 bases at V and 1 base at J; junction bases unmatched: 4. The CDR3 loop spans 14 amino acids. The CDR3 bases are TGTGCCAGCAGCTCACGACAGGGTTCCTACGAGCAGTACTTC. This translates into CASSSRQGSYEQYF.

The V call is TRBV3-1 (or the pseudogene TRBV3-2), the J call TRBJ2-3; 7 bases line up with TRBD2. The CDR3 extends over 23 amino acids. The germline V gene encodes CDR1 LGHDT and CDR2 YNNKEL (reference sequence). Unmatched junction bases numbered 24, after V lost 0 bases and J lost 0 bases. Here the CDR3 DNA reads TGTGCCAGCAGCCAAGATCTTCGTAGCGGGCGACCGTTTCCCCCGAAAAGCACAGATACGCAGTATTTT. The encoded protein is CASSQDLRSGRPFPPKSTDTQYF.

The genes are TRBV5-1 and TRBJ2-1; 11 bases agree with TRBD2. The CDR3 sequence is 15 residues long. Germline loops: CDR1 SGHRS, CDR2 YFSETQ. After removal of 0 bases from V and 6 bases from J, the junction contained 2 bases not matched to a gene. The CDR3 coding sequence is TGCGCCAGCAGCTTGGTAGCGGGAGGGCGCAATGAGCAGTTCTTC. This gives the protein CASSLVAGGRNEQFF.

The chain couples TRBV27 to TRBJ2-7; 10 bases map to TRBD1. The length of the CDR3 is 15 residues. CDR1 and CDR2 from the germline V gene are MNHEY and SMNVEV (reference sequence). Trimming removed 5 bases from V and 6 bases from J; junction bases left unmatched: 10. CDR3 region: CASSPWDRGTSEQYF. CDR3 sequence (DNA): TGTGCCAGCAGTCCATGGGACAGGGGTACGAGCGAGCAGTACTTC.

The chain employs TRBV9 and TRBJ1-1; 7 bases line up with TRBD1. Trimming removed 0 bases from V and 11 bases from J; junction bases left unmatched: 7. The CDR3 totals 13 residues. Germline CDR1 is SGDLS and CDR2 is YYNGEE. The CDR3 DNA reads as TGTGCCAGCAGCGTAGGGGGGCAGGGGGTGGCTTTCTTT. Residues: CASSVGGQGVAFF.

The chain has TRBV4-3 and TRBJ2-1; 14 nucleotides align to TRBD2. Germline values: CDR1 LGHNA, CDR2 YSLEER. The J segment lost 8 bases and the V segment lost 1 base, leaving 13 bases of the junction unmatched. The CDR3 consists of 19 residues. DNA of the CDR3: TGCGCCAGCAGCCAAGCGGTGGGGACTAGCGGGAGAAGGGGACATGAGCAGTTCTTC. The encoded protein is CASSQAVGTSGRRGHEQFF.

This clone appeared a few times. J is TRBJ2-1 and V is TRBV11-3, with a possible D match to TRBD1 (5 bases). Looked up from germline, CDR1 is SGHNT and CDR2 is YENEEA. V was cut by 5 bases and J by 6 bases, with 14 bases left in between. The CDR3 loop spans 14 amino acids. CDR3 sequence (DNA): TGTGCCAGCAGCCCCCTGGGGCTAGTCAATGAGCAGTTCTTC. Protein product: CASSPLGLVNEQFF.

This clone has just one count. This chain connects TRBV10-3 to TRBJ1-5, with D perhaps matching TRBD1 (5 bases). Trimming took off 0 bases at V and 6 bases at J, with 12 bases between the two ends. This CDR3 region has 15 residues. Germline loops: CDR1 ENHRY, CDR2 SYGVKD. As DNA, the CDR3 is TGTGCCATCAGTGAGTCAGAGGGGTCGGGTCAGCCCCAGCATTTT. Residues: CAISESEGSGQPQHF.

A few counts support this clone. The rearrangement joins TRBV28 to TRBJ1-2; no clear D. The germline V and J ends were trimmed by 2 bases and 4 bases, with 5 bases remaining between them. This CDR3 has 12 residues. From germline, CDR1 is MDHEN and CDR2 SYDVKM. The DNA of the CDR3 is TGTGCCAGCAGTTTAAGGCTCTATGGCTACACCTTC. Translation gives CASSLRLYGYTF.

This clone was recorded a few times. V gene TRBV20-1 combines with J gene TRBJ1-5; 11 bases are shared with TRBD1. The CDR3 is made up of 15 amino acids. Germline CDR1 reads DFQATT; CDR2 reads SNEGSKA (reference sequence). Trimming cost V 3 bases and J 5 bases; bases outside gene matches: 6. The CDR3 here is CSASRTGGVYQPQHF. As DNA, the CDR3 is TGCAGTGCTAGTCGGACAGGGGGCGTGTATCAGCCCCAGCATTTT.

The V and J genes are TRBV6-2 or TRBV6-3 and TRBJ2-7, with 7 positions matching TRBD1. The junction had 3 bases not matched to a gene; V was cut back by 2 bases and J by 2 bases. The CDR3 sequence is 14 residues long. Germline-derived CDR1 and CDR2 are MNHEY and SVGEGT. The CDR3: CASSYPDRAYEQYF. The CDR3 DNA is TGTGCCAGCAGTTACCCCGACAGGGCCTACGAGCAGTACTTC.

V gene TRBV28 combines with J gene TRBJ1-2; 9 bases match TRBD1. The J segment lost 6 bases and the V segment lost 6 bases, leaving 11 bases of the junction unmatched. This CDR3 is 15 amino acids long. Germline loops: CDR1 MDHEN, CDR2 SYDVKM. The CDR3 DNA follows: TGTGCCAGCAGAGGTAGTACAGGGGGCGCCGATGGCTACACCTTC. As protein: CASRGSTGGADGYTF.

The rearrangement joins TRBV2 to TRBJ1-5; D gene unclear. This CDR3 contains 15 residues. Trimming left V 6 bases short and J 0 bases short, with 12 bases between. The germline V gene encodes CDR1 SNHLY and CDR2 FYNNEI. CDR3 protein: CASRERANSNQPQHF. For the CDR3, the DNA is TGTGCCAGCAGGGAGAGAGCGAATAGCAATCAGCCCCAGCATTTT.